The next 22 T cell receptor beta chains were all read from a single sample in a study of somatic mutations in cytotoxic T cells in rheumatoid arthritis. The method was immunoSEQ multiplex PCR; TCRdb's version includes in-frame clones alone and lacks a portion of them. In the table there are approximately 11,000 clones, about 67% of which are singletons. Sequenced material: CD8+ T cells sorted from blood. Every receptor here comes from an adult with rheumatoid arthritis.

This clone was seen a handful of times. The V call is TRBV30, the J call TRBJ1-2; D may be TRBD1 (5 bases). Germline CDR1 reads GTSNPN; CDR2 reads SVGIG (reference sequence). V was pared by 0 bases and J by 2 bases, with 7 bases between. This CDR3 is built from 13 residues. The CDR3 region has the DNA TGTGCCTGGAGTGTAGACAGAAACTATGGCTACACCTTC. It translates to CAWSVDRNYGYTF.

This clone has a handful of counts. This chain connects TRBV14 to TRBJ1-4, with D uncertain. The CDR3 has 15 residues. CDR1 and CDR2 (germline): SGHDN, FVKESK. The V end was cut by 2 bases, the J end by 0 bases, with 7 bases between. CDR3 amino acids: CASSQIKATNEKLFF. The CDR3 nucleotides read TGTGCCAGCAGCCAAATCAAAGCAACTAATGAAAAACTGTTTTTT.

The chain has TRBV28 and TRBJ2-4; TRBD1 matches 9 bases. V was clipped by 6 bases and J by 0 bases; unmatched bases: 6. Germline V gives CDR1 MDHEN, CDR2 SYDVKM. The CDR3 contains 16 residues. The CDR3 DNA is TGTGCCAGCAGCTGGGGACAGGGCTTAGCCAAAAACATTCAGTACTTC. As protein: CASSWGQGLAKNIQYF.

V and J are TRBV6-5 and TRBJ2-5, with D unresolved. In germline, CDR1 is MNHEY, CDR2 SVGAGI. The CDR3 totals 15 residues. V lost 0 bases, J lost 10 bases, and 18 bases lay in between. The CDR3 DNA is TGTGCCAGCAGTTACTCGACCGCCAGCCAAGTCGGCCAGTACTTC. Translated: CASSYSTASQVGQYF.

V usage is TRBV2 and J usage is TRBJ2-5; possibly TRBD1 for D (5 bases). V was clipped by 1 base and J by 3 bases, with 6 bases between them. Looked up from germline, CDR1 is SNHLY and CDR2 is FYNNEI. CDR3 length equals 13 residues. This CDR3 reads CASSEVGEETQYF. CDR3 nucleotides: TGTGCCAGCAGTGAAGTAGGGGAAGAGACCCAGTACTTC.

The chain is built from TRBV7-6 and TRBJ2-5; D could derive from TRBD1 or TRBD2 (5 bases each). The CDR3 contains 15 residues. Germline CDR1 is SGHVS and CDR2 is FNYEAQ. V lost 5 bases and J lost 5, with 18 bases in between. The CDR3 sequence is CASSATSGTFETQYF. CDR3 nucleotide sequence: TGTGCCAGCAGCGCAACATCCGGGACGTTTGAGACCCAGTACTTC. The whole variable domain, filled in from reference TRBV7-6 and TRBJ2-5, reads GAGVSQSPRYKVTKRGQDVALRCDPISGHVSLYWYRQALGQGPEFLTYFNYEAQQDKSGLPNDRFSAERPEGSISTLTIQRTEQRDSAMYRCASSATSGTFETQYFGPGTRLLVL.

The CDR3 region has the DNA TGTGCCAGCAGGCAGGGCGAATTTACTGAAGCTTTCTTT. It encodes CASRQGEFTEAFF. The V call is TRBV27, the J call TRBJ1-1; D might be TRBD1 (5 bases). Germline V gene data show CDR1 as MNHEY and CDR2 as SMNVEV (reference sequence). This CDR3 spans 13 amino acids. Trimming left V 6 bases short and J 5 bases short, with 13 bases between.

V and J are TRBV15 and TRBJ1-2, with TRBD1 as a possible D gene (6 bases). Trimming took 1 base from V and 5 from J, leaving 11 bases between them. Germline V gene data show CDR1 as LNHNV and CDR2 as YYDKDF (reference sequence). The CDR3 spans 14 residues. CDR3 in amino acids: CATSRGTDTYGYTF. The DNA of the CDR3 is TGTGCCACCAGCAGAGGGACAGATACTTATGGCTACACCTTC.

The rearrangement joins TRBV7-9 to TRBJ1-2; the D gene is possibly TRBD1 (5 bases). Germline lookup yields CDR1 SEHNR and CDR2 FQNEAQ (reference sequence). V lost 1 base to trimming and J lost 10 bases, with 7 bases between them. The CDR3 contains 11 residues. CDR3 protein: CASSLGGVYTF. DNA of the CDR3: TGTGCCAGCAGCTTAGGAGGGGTCTACACCTTC.

As for this clone: Other DNA sequences within the sample encode an identical CDR3. The J gene is TRBJ2-7, the V gene TRBV7-9; D not resolved. Germline V gene data show CDR1 as SEHNR and CDR2 as FQNEAQ (reference sequence). CDR3 size: 12 residues. The V end lost 4 bases, the J end lost 0 bases, and 4 bases lay between the germline ends. This CDR3 is CASSSISYEQYF. The CDR3 DNA reads TGTGCCAGCAGCTCGATCTCCTACGAGCAGTACTTC.

The chain employs TRBV4-1 and TRBJ1-2; 8 bases agree with TRBD1. CDR3 length: 14 amino acids. V lost 3 bases and J lost 7; bases outside the gene matches: 7. CDR1 is MGHRA, CDR2 YSYEKL, per germline. The CDR3 protein is CASSQAGQGGGYTF. The DNA of the CDR3 is TGCGCCAGCAGCCAGGCCGGACAGGGAGGTGGCTACACCTTC.

The chain couples TRBV28 to TRBJ1-2; possible D gene TRBD1, 6 bases. The germline CDR1 and CDR2 sequences are MDHEN and SYDVKM. The CDR3 runs to 15 residues. V shed 5 bases and J shed 5 bases, with 18 bases lying between them. In DNA, the CDR3 is TGTGCCAGCAGTACGCCCACAGGGCGACGTTATGGCTACACCTTC. Translating it yields CASSTPTGRRYGYTF.

The chain has TRBV2 and TRBJ1-1; D may be TRBD1 (6 bases). This CDR3 contains 15 residues. V lost 4 bases and J 3 bases, leaving 15 bases between the germline ends. The germline V gene has CDR1 SNHLY and CDR2 FYNNEI. The CDR3 spells CASSGATGRDTEAFF. CDR3 coding DNA: TGTGCCAGCAGTGGCGCCACAGGGAGGGACACTGAAGCTTTCTTT.

The V call is TRBV7-2, the J call TRBJ2-1; maybe TRBD2 (7 bases). V lost 8 bases and J 0 bases, leaving 26 bases between the germline ends. The CDR3 spans 19 residues. CDR1 SGHTA and CDR2 FQGNSA come from the germline V gene. Here the CDR3 DNA reads TGTGCCAGCCCCCCCGCCGGGGGAGGGGGGACGAGCTCCTACAATGAGCAGTTCTTC. Translation: CASPPAGGGGTSSYNEQFF.

The V call is TRBV13, the J call TRBJ1-5; D remains ambiguous. Germline V gene sequence: CDR1 PRHDT, CDR2 FYEKMQ (reference sequence). The CDR3 has 14 residues. The V end lost 5 bases, the J end lost 2 bases, and 10 bases lay between the germline ends. The CDR3 loop reads CASSEREGNQPQHF. For the CDR3, the DNA is TGTGCCAGCAGCGAGAGGGAGGGCAATCAGCCCCAGCATTTT.

V and J are TRBV2 and TRBJ1-1, with D maybe TRBD1 (6 bases). V dropped 3 bases and J dropped 6 bases, with 23 bases sitting between them. The CDR3 sequence is 17 residues long. Germline assignment: CDR1 SNHLY and CDR2 FYNNEI. The CDR3 is CASSDPLSSQGRAEAFF. The CDR3 DNA reads TGTGCCAGCAGTGACCCGCTTTCATCACAGGGAAGGGCTGAAGCTTTCTTT.

The table lists this clone with a count of one. The V gene is TRBV9, the J gene TRBJ2-3; 9 nucleotides agree with TRBD1. V gave up 0 bases and J gave up 0 bases; unmatched junction bases: 17. CDR1 is SGDLS and CDR2 is YYNGEE in the germline V gene. This CDR3 contains 21 residues. CDR3 sequence (DNA): TGTGCCAGCAGCGTAGCCCTAGGGGGGGACAGGGATTGGTCTAGCACAGATACGCAGTATTTT. This gives the protein CASSVALGGDRDWSSTDTQYF.

The rearrangement uses TRBV27 and TRBJ2-7; D is possibly TRBD1 (6 bases). The CDR3 runs 14 residues. Trimming shortened V by 7 bases and J by 0 bases, and 13 bases separated the two germline ends. Germline CDR1 MNHEY, CDR2 SMNVEV (reference sequence). CDR3 sequence: CASTPGHLSYEQYF. CDR3 DNA: TGTGCCAGCACTCCGGGACACCTCTCCTACGAGCAGTACTTC.

The chain is built from TRBV4-1 and TRBJ2-7; D ambiguous. Per germline, CDR1 MGHRA and CDR2 YSYEKL. The CDR3 runs 14 residues. With 0 bases removed from V and 4 bases from J, the gap between germline ends came to 10 bases. CDR3 bases: TGCGCCAGCAGCCAAGAGAGTCGGTCTTACGAGCAGTACTTC. Its translation: CASSQESRSYEQYF.

The chain recombines TRBV27 with TRBJ1-1; tentative D call: TRBD1 (5 bases). The CDR3 contains 13 residues. The V gene's germline CDR1 is MNHEY and CDR2 SMNVEV (reference sequence). V was cut by 8 bases and J by 1 base, with 11 bases left in between. The CDR3 nucleotides are TGTGCCAGCGGACAATGGGCGAACACTGAAGCTTTCTTT. Translation: CASGQWANTEAFF.

Written as DNA, the CDR3 is TGCGCCAGCAGCCAAGGGGGCAGGGGGCCGTACGAGCAGTACTTC. It specifies CASSQGGRGPYEQYF. The V gene is TRBV4-1, the J gene TRBJ2-7; 8 bases line up with TRBD1. Germline values: CDR1 MGHRA, CDR2 YSYEKL. The V segment lost 1 base and the J segment 4 bases; nucleotides outside the gene matches: 6. This CDR3 region has 15 residues.

This chain joins TRBV2 and TRBJ2-6; 11 bases fit TRBD2. The CDR3 extends over 18 amino acids. CDR1 is SNHLY and CDR2 is FYNNEI in the germline V gene. The V and J ends lost 6 bases and 1 base, in that order; junction bases with no gene match: 8. The CDR3 loop reads CASRSPSGGTSGANVLTF. CDR3 DNA sequence: TGTGCCAGCAGGAGCCCTAGCGGGGGGACGTCTGGGGCCAACGTCCTGACTTTC.